Included here is one T cell receptor (beta chain) sequence, with context. The antigen remains undetermined. The sample contains more than one DNA sequence encoding this CDR3. The data stem from a study of cytomegalovirus exposure and HLA in healthy donors. The study, taken as a whole, reports: Most TCR sequences were uncommon, yet certain public TCRs appeared in many donors. Follow-up analysis later connected one missense variant in DCLRE1C with trimming of TCR beta V- and J-genes. Association of roughly 18,000 TCR beta sequences with HLA alleles was found at 0.05 false discovery rate in a later analysis.

Donors consisted of healthy bone marrow donors. It was with 60 Vbeta and 13 Jbeta primers that the PCR ran. Assay: immunoSEQ multiplex PCR; the TCRdb copy retains only in-frame clones and omits some. The sample has fewer than 250,000 clones; 75% to 85% are singletons. V trimming: 0 bases; J trimming: 6 bases; junction bases outside the gene matches: 11. In germline, CDR1 is LGHNA, CDR2 YNFKEQ. This CDR3 has 16 residues. This receptor was obtained from a girl aged 10 to 17 in good health and CMV-seronegative. The sequencing input was PBMCs. The chain joins TRBV4-2 to TRBJ2-7, with 7 bases that match TRBD1. CDR3 in DNA: TGTGCCAGCAGCCAAGACTCGACAGGGCCAGGACCCGAGCAGTACTTC. Residues: CASSQDSTGPGPEQYF.